Following are 20 T cell receptor beta chains from one sample sequenced in a study of OX40 agonist ivuxolimab in advanced cancers. Using immunoSEQ multiplex PCR, the repertoire was profiled, and TCRdb retains in-frame clones only, with some absent. The data show over 20,000 clones, under 80% seen once. The source material was CD4+ or CD8+ T cells sorted from blood, sampled in a trial of the OX40 agonist ivuxolimab. The receptors stem from an adult with an advanced solid tumor such as melanoma, head and neck, liver or kidney cancer.

This clone was observed a handful of times. The chain couples TRBV5-6 to TRBJ2-2; D perhaps matches TRBD1 (6 bases). The CDR3 consists of 14 residues. The V gene lost 3 bases and the J gene lost 5 bases, with 11 bases spanning the gap. The germline CDR1 and CDR2 sequences are SGHDT and YYEEEE. CDR3 loop: CASSSAGVTGELFF. The DNA for the CDR3 is TGTGCCAGCAGCTCGGCAGGGGTAACCGGGGAGCTGTTTTTT.

CDR3 sequence (DNA): TGTGCCAGCAGTGGGGGGTTGTTGGGCAGTGGAAACATTCAGTACTTC. This encodes CASSGGLLGSGNIQYF. J is TRBJ2-4 and V is TRBV2, with D perhaps given as TRBD1 or TRBD2 (5 bases each). CDR3 length: 16 amino acids. Trimming removed 4 bases from V and 6 bases from J, with 19 bases in between. CDR1 is SNHLY, CDR2 FYNNEI, per germline.

In this sample, this clone turned up a few times. This rearrangement joins TRBV18 to TRBJ1-6, with D maybe TRBD1 (6 bases). This CDR3 contains 17 residues. From germline, CDR1 is KGHSH and CDR2 LQKENI. V gave up 4 bases and J gave up 6 bases, with 19 bases separating them. CDR3 DNA: TGTGCCAGCTCACAGGGGGACTCGGGAGGTCGTAATTCACCCCTCCACTTT. Translated, it gives CASSQGDSGGRNSPLHF.

In its sample, this clone was seen a few times. The chain recombines TRBV11-2 with TRBJ1-2; 9 nucleotides line up with TRBD1. The CDR3 runs 14 residues. With 2 bases clipped from V and 4 bases from J, the junction kept 2 bases outside the gene matches. The V gene's germline CDR1 is SGHAT and CDR2 FQNNGV. The CDR3 protein is CASSLTGGSYGYTF. For the CDR3, the DNA is TGTGCCAGCAGCTTAACAGGGGGCAGCTATGGCTACACCTTC. The whole variable domain, remainder taken from reference TRBV11-2 and TRBJ1-2, is EAGVAQSPRYKIIEKRQSVAFWCNPISGHATLYWYQQILGQGPKLLIQFQNNGVVDDSQLPKDRFSAERLKGVDSTLKIQPAKLEDSAVYLCASSLTGGSYGYTFGSGTRLTVV.

The rearrangement uses TRBV5-1 and TRBJ1-2; D might be TRBD1 (6 bases). Trimming stripped 3 bases from V and 4 bases from J, with 16 bases between. The CDR3 is 15 amino acids. Germline V gene sequence: CDR1 SGHRS, CDR2 YFSETQ. CDR3 bases: TGCGCCAGCAGCTCACTAGCCGGGACAACCTATGGCTACACCTTC. This translates into CASSSLAGTTYGYTF.

The genes are TRBV11-2 and TRBJ1-5; D gene uncertain. Germline loops: CDR1 SGHAT, CDR2 FQNNGV. This CDR3 contains 15 residues. V lost 0 bases to trimming and J lost 7 bases, with 13 bases between them. The CDR3 DNA follows: TGTGCCAGCAGCTTAGAGTACGGGATTGGGCAGCCCCAGCATTTT. Translated: CASSLEYGIGQPQHF.

The chain couples TRBV6-5 to TRBJ1-3; D is ambiguous. Germline CDR1 and CDR2: MNHEY and SVGAGI. This CDR3 has 16 amino acids. V lost 4 bases to trimming and J lost 0 bases, with 13 bases between them. CDR3 amino acids: CASSLTFLHSGNTIYF. Here the CDR3 DNA reads TGTGCCAGCAGTTTAACCTTTCTTCACTCTGGAAACACCATATATTTT.

The chain joins TRBV2 to TRBJ2-1; TRBD1 might be the D (6 bases). Trimming took off 7 bases at V and 10 bases at J, with 14 bases between the two ends. Germline V gene lookup returns CDR1 SNHLY and CDR2 FYNNEI. This CDR3 spans 12 amino acids. CDR3 in amino acids: CASMARGGEQFF. The CDR3 region has the DNA TGTGCCAGCATGGCCCGAGGGGGAGAGCAGTTCTTC.

This clone was seen a handful of times. The chain employs TRBV6-5 and TRBJ1-2; D remains unclear. Germline V CDR1 and CDR2: MNHEY, SVGAGI. The CDR3 is made up of 14 amino acids. V was cut by 6 bases and J by 8 bases, with 19 bases left in between. CDR3 nucleotides: TGTGCCAGCAGACCCCGGGGAGGAAGTGGCGGCTACACCTTC. This translates into CASRPRGGSGGYTF.

A remark on this clone: This CDR3 is also generated by other DNA sequences in the sample. The V call is TRBV19, the J call TRBJ2-3; D is unclear. The germline CDR1 and CDR2 sequences are LNHDA and SQIVND (reference sequence). V lost 0 bases and J lost 0, with 4 bases in between. The CDR3 runs 14 residues. The CDR3, as DNA: TGTGCCAGTAGTATAGATCTCAGCACAGATACGCAGTATTTT. This encodes CASSIDLSTDTQYF.

The chain couples TRBV6-1 to TRBJ1-4; the match to TRBD1 covers 7 bases. The CDR3 is 14 residues long. Germline assignment: CDR1 MNHNS and CDR2 SASEGT. V trimming: 6 bases; J trimming: 2 bases; junction bases outside the gene matches: 3. The CDR3 nucleotides are TGTGCCAGCAGACACAGGGGTACTAATGAAAAACTGTTTTTT. It encodes CASRHRGTNEKLFF.

The rearrangement links TRBV5-4 to TRBJ1-1; D gene ambiguous. Germline values: CDR1 SGHNT, CDR2 YYREEE (reference sequence). The V gene lost 0 bases and the J gene lost 1 base, with 7 bases spanning the gap. The CDR3 consists of 14 residues. The CDR3 sequence is CASSLALRNTEAFF. CDR3 nucleotides: TGTGCCAGCAGCTTGGCCCTGAGGAACACTGAAGCTTTCTTT.

This chain links TRBV9 with TRBJ2-5; D possibly corresponds to TRBD2 (5 bases). V lost 0 bases and J 1 base, leaving 16 bases between the germline ends. The CDR3 sequence is 17 residues long. Germline lookup yields CDR1 SGDLS and CDR2 YYNGEE. CDR3 DNA sequence: TGTGCCAGCAGCGTAGCGGGGTCCGGGGTAGGCCAAGAGACCCAGTACTTC. Residues: CASSVAGSGVGQETQYF.

This clone was recorded a few times. The chain has TRBV28 and TRBJ2-3; D not certain. This CDR3 is built from 15 residues. With 4 bases removed from V and 2 bases from J, the gap between germline ends came to 13 bases. CDR1 MDHEN and CDR2 SYDVKM come from the germline V gene. Written as DNA, the CDR3 is TGTGCCAGCAGTTCCCCGCCCGATATCACAGATACGCAGTATTTT. This sequence encodes CASSSPPDITDTQYF.

This clone has more than one count but fewer than ten. The genes are TRBV5-1 and TRBJ1-1; TRBD1 matches at 7 bases. The CDR3 consists of 15 residues. The germline V gene encodes CDR1 SGHRS and CDR2 YFSETQ. The ends lost 6 bases at V and 1 base at J; junction bases unmatched: 9. DNA of the CDR3: TGCGCCAGCACCAAGTCCGGGACAGAGAACACTGAAGCTTTCTTT. It codes for CASTKSGTENTEAFF.

This clone was picked up one time. The V and J genes are TRBV5-1 and TRBJ2-4; 8 bases are shared with TRBD1. V lost 7 bases to trimming and J lost 11 bases; unmatched junction nucleotides: 17. Germline V gene data show CDR1 as SGHRS and CDR2 as YFSETQ. The CDR3 contains 15 residues. The CDR3, as DNA: TGCGCCAGCGGGGTTGCTCCGGGACAGGACATTTTTCAGTACTTC. This translates into CASGVAPGQDIFQYF.

This clone was detected only once. The chain couples TRBV11-2 to TRBJ2-1; tentatively, D is TRBD1 (6 bases). Germline V gives CDR1 SGHAT, CDR2 FQNNGV. Trimming removed 5 bases at V and 7 bases at J, with 27 bases between. This CDR3 is 18 amino acids long. The CDR3 DNA follows: TGTGCCAGCAGCCGCAAGCCTTTACAGGGAAGTACGGGGAATGAGCAGTTCTTC. Translation gives CASSRKPLQGSTGNEQFF.

The rearrangement joins TRBV5-4 to TRBJ1-2; the D gene is possibly TRBD1 (6 bases). This CDR3 has 15 residues. V was pared by 0 bases and J by 6 bases, with 15 bases between. Germline V lookup: CDR1 SGHNT, CDR2 YYREEE (reference sequence). The CDR3 spells CASSLGGGPTDGYTF. The CDR3 DNA reads TGTGCCAGCAGCTTGGGGGGGGGCCCGACGGATGGCTACACCTTC.

V is TRBV6-5 and J is TRBJ1-2, with D unresolved. Trimming left V 5 bases short and J 8 bases short, with 15 bases between. Per germline, CDR1 MNHEY and CDR2 SVGAGI. The CDR3 covers 13 residues. CDR3 sequence (DNA): TGTGCCAGCAGTCCCCCCCTTGGGCGCGGCTACACCTTC. This codes for CASSPPLGRGYTF.

The gene calls are TRBV6-4 and TRBJ2-6; D is possibly TRBD1 or TRBD2 (5 bases each). This CDR3 contains 14 residues. Germline V CDR1 and CDR2: MRHNA, SNTAGT. The V and J ends lost 3 bases and 2 bases respectively, with 5 bases between them. Here the CDR3 DNA reads TGTGCCAGCAGTGAGGGGGCTGGGGCCAACGTCCTGACTTTC. Translated, it gives CASSEGAGANVLTF.